This T cell receptor beta chain was recovered during a study of shared clonotypes between healthy human individuals. On the study more broadly: There were three CD4 naive, three CD4 memory, two CD8 naive and one CD8 memory plates per donor. Points from the study as a whole: Around 5.3% of naive CD4 clonotypes were shared across a few donors.

The CDR3 consists of 14 residues. Trimming at V came to 6 bases and at J to 4 bases, leaving 7 bases not matched to a gene. Looked up from germline, CDR1 is WNHNN and CDR2 is SYGVQD (reference sequence). Details on this clone: Antigen specificity is unknown.

Assay: immunoSEQ multiplex PCR; the TCRdb copy retains only in-frame clones and omits some. This sample yields 1.4 million or so clones, of which 98% are seen a single time; roughly 0.36% belongs to the top ten. Healthy HIV-negative adults without recent acute infections or vaccinations served as donors. CD4+ cells yielded CD45RA+ naive and CD45RA-negative memory subsets. This TCR was sampled from a man younger than 40 in good health. The J gene is TRBJ2-7, the V gene TRBV10-1, with 9 bases aligning to TRBD2. Material: naive CD4+ T cells sorted from blood. Subset given: CD45RA+ positively selected. In DNA, the CDR3 is TGCGCCAGCAGGCGTTTAGCGGGAGTATACGAGCAGTACTTC. It codes for CASRRLAGVYEQYF.